The T cell receptor (beta chain) under discussion was sequenced for a study of T cells in Graves' hyperthyroidism and ophthalmopathy. Study-level background: Peripheral blood was acquired at first diagnosis, ahead of any therapy whatsoever. General study points: The model foresaw ophthalmopathy a median approximately 6.1 months prior to onset. Most clonotypes expanded in the thyroid (above 0.001) were also present in blood.

Exclusions: uncontrolled infection, other autoimmune disease, pregnancy, lactation. Germline V gives CDR1 MDHEN, CDR2 SYDVKM. CDR3 length: 12 amino acids. V lost 7 bases to trimming and J lost 2 bases, with 8 bases between them. Note on this clonotype: What it recognizes is unknown.

Template material for amplifying TCR beta CDR3 regions consisted of RNA transcripts. Researchers ran a first-round RT-PCR on the TCR CDR3 using the HTBI primer set. TCRdb re-derived calls from the multiplex PCR reads in MiXCR, one entry per CDR3 protein. The data hold about 380,000 distinct CDR3 sequences, with about a fifth observed a single time. The chain recombines TRBV28 with TRBJ1-2, with D unresolved. The source material was blood. This receptor was taken from a man between 18 and 35 years old with Graves' ophthalmopathy. CDR3 sequence: CASNNANYGYTF. The CDR3 DNA is TGTGCCAGCAATAACGCCAACTATGGCTACACCTTC.